This entry lists 27 T cell receptor beta chains sequenced from one sample in a study of blood T cell repertoires in COVID-19. Repertoires were generated with immunoSEQ multiplex PCR, while TCRdb's copy carries only in-frame clones and drops some. The table shows a few hundred thousand clones, with roughly nine tenths occurring only once. Source material: peripheral blood. The origin of the receptors is a middle-aged woman who had recovered from COVID-19.

The CDR3 here is CASSFLSYEQYV. As DNA, the CDR3 is TGTGCCAGCAGCTTCCTTTCCTACGAGCAGTACGTC. The V call is TRBV5-8, the J call TRBJ2-7; unclear D gene. V was shortened by 2 bases and J by 1 base, with 4 bases between the two germline ends. In germline, CDR1 is SGHTS, CDR2 YDEGEE. This CDR3 has 12 residues.

The chain joins TRBV5-1 to TRBJ1-2, with D possibly TRBD1 on 6 matching bases. The V gene lost 0 bases and the J gene lost 7 bases, with 22 bases spanning the gap. The CDR3 length is 17 residues. Germline CDR1 reads SGHRS; CDR2 reads YFSETQ. The DNA of the CDR3 is TGCGCCAGCAGCTTGGACAGGGACGTTTCGGGCTTTGGTGGCTACACCTTC. Translated: CASSLDRDVSGFGGYTF.

J is TRBJ2-7 and V is TRBV28; D is ambiguous. Germline CDR1 MDHEN, CDR2 SYDVKM. V was shortened by 4 bases and J by 1 base, with 5 bases between the two germline ends. The CDR3 spans 12 residues. This chain's CDR3 is CASSSVSYEQYF. The CDR3 nucleotides read TGTGCCAGCAGTTCAGTGTCCTACGAGCAGTACTTC. The variable domain in full, completed from reference TRBV28 and TRBJ2-7, reads DVKVTQSSRYLVKRTGEKVFLECVQDMDHENMFWYRQDPGLGLRLIYFSYDVKMKEKGDIPEGYSVSREKKERFSLILESASTNQTSMYLCASSSVSYEQYFGPGTRLTVT.

V and J are TRBV11-2 and TRBJ1-4, with a possible D match to TRBD1 (5 bases). The V gene lost 4 bases and the J gene lost 0 bases, with 15 bases spanning the gap. The CDR3 loop spans 17 amino acids. Germline V lookup: CDR1 SGHAT, CDR2 FQNNGV. In DNA, the CDR3 is TGTGCCAGCAGCTCCCGTTATAGGGGCCCAACTAATGAAAAACTGTTTTTT. It encodes CASSSRYRGPTNEKLFF.

In this sample, this clone turned up once. The chain couples TRBV7-3 to TRBJ2-7; 10 positions agree with TRBD1. Germline assignment: CDR1 SGHTA and CDR2 FQGTGA. The CDR3 covers 15 residues. The trim removed 6 bases at V and 3 bases at J, leaving 8 bases unmatched. The chain's CDR3 is CASSRDRGEVYEQYF. CDR3 nucleotide sequence: TGTGCCAGCAGTAGGGACAGGGGCGAGGTCTACGAGCAGTACTTC. The variable domain in full, completed from reference TRBV7-3 and TRBJ2-7, reads GAGVSQTPSNKVTEKGKYVELRCDPISGHTALYWYRQSLGQGPEFLIYFQGTGAADDSGLPNDRFFAVRPEGSVSTLKIQRTERGDSAVYLCASSRDRGEVYEQYFGPGTRLTVT.

The V call is TRBV28, the J call TRBJ2-7; 7 bases align to TRBD2. The germline V gene encodes CDR1 MDHEN and CDR2 SYDVKM. The CDR3 spans 15 residues. With 6 bases clipped from V and 3 bases from J, the junction kept 11 bases outside the gene matches. CDR3 amino acids: CASSVLPAGVYEQYF. In DNA, the CDR3 is TGTGCCAGCAGCGTCCTCCCGGCGGGGGTCTACGAGCAGTACTTC.

The gene calls are TRBV30 and TRBJ1-2; 7 bases match TRBD1. This CDR3 has 11 amino acids. Losses at the gene ends were 4 bases for V and 8 bases for J; bases not matched to a gene: 4. The V gene's germline CDR1 is GTSNPN and CDR2 SVGIG (reference sequence). In nucleotides, the CDR3 is TGTGCCTGGAAATTAGGGGGCGGCTACACCTTC. Its protein product is CAWKLGGGYTF.

The chain combines TRBV12-3 or TRBV12-4 with TRBJ1-1; tentative D call: TRBD1 (6 bases). CDR3 length: 13 amino acids. With 4 bases removed from V and 4 bases from J, the gap between germline ends came to 10 bases. The CDR3 nucleotides read TGTGCCAGCAGTTCACAGGGTTTCACTGAAGCTTTCTTT. This codes for CASSSQGFTEAFF.

This chain connects TRBV7-2 to TRBJ2-7, with D possibly TRBD2 on 5 matching bases. The CDR3 runs 14 residues. Trimming shortened V by 5 bases and J by 0 bases, and 11 bases separated the two germline ends. Germline loops: CDR1 SGHTA, CDR2 FQGNSA. The chain's CDR3 is CASSHAGGSYEQYF. The CDR3 DNA reads as TGTGCCAGCAGCCACGCAGGAGGCTCCTACGAGCAGTACTTC.

The chain employs TRBV5-8 and TRBJ2-2; 8 bases fit TRBD2. The CDR3 is made up of 16 amino acids. The trim removed 0 bases at V and 6 bases at J, leaving 7 bases unmatched. From germline, CDR1 is SGHTS and CDR2 YDEGEE. The CDR3 sequence is CASSLDFGRGAGELFF. As DNA, the CDR3 is TGTGCCAGCAGCTTGGATTTCGGGAGGGGAGCCGGGGAGCTGTTTTTT.

V is TRBV15 and J is TRBJ1-6, with D maybe TRBD1 (5 bases). CDR1 is LNHNV, CDR2 YYDKDF, per germline (reference sequence). Between the trimmed V and J ends, which lost 0 bases and 7 bases, there was a span of 13 bases. The CDR3 runs to 16 residues. The CDR3 DNA sequence: TGTGCCACCAGCAGAGATCAGAACAGGAAAAATTCACCCCTCCACTTT. Translation: CATSRDQNRKNSPLHF.

The rearrangement uses TRBV30 and TRBJ1-1, with a weak D call TRBD1 (5 bases). The length of the CDR3 is 14 residues. The germline CDR1 and CDR2 sequences are GTSNPN and SVGIG (reference sequence). The V gene lost 2 bases and the J gene lost 11 bases, with 21 bases spanning the gap. Here the CDR3 reads CAWSQGEVVGGAFF. The CDR3, as DNA: TGTGCCTGGAGTCAAGGAGAGGTGGTGGGGGGGGCTTTCTTT.

The chain joins TRBV11-2 to TRBJ1-4; 9 bases are a match to TRBD1. Looked up from germline, CDR1 is SGHAT and CDR2 is FQNNGV. The CDR3 runs to 14 residues. The V gene end was trimmed by 5 bases and the J gene end by 7 bases; junction bases not matched to a gene: 5. CDR3: CASSPGQGVEKLFF. In DNA, the CDR3 is TGTGCCAGCAGCCCGGGACAGGGAGTTGAAAAACTGTTTTTT.

V usage is TRBV19 and J usage is TRBJ1-6; 8 positions agree with TRBD1. With 5 bases clipped from V and 4 bases from J, the junction kept 7 bases outside the gene matches. This CDR3 spans 16 amino acids. Looked up from germline, CDR1 is LNHDA and CDR2 is SQIVND (reference sequence). In nucleotides, the CDR3 is TGTGCCAGTAGTGTTCCGGGACAGGCTTATAATTCACCCCTCCACTTT. Amino acid sequence: CASSVPGQAYNSPLHF.

The rearrangement links TRBV2 to TRBJ1-2; 7 bases agree with TRBD1. Trimming at V came to 6 bases and at J to 3 bases, leaving 4 bases not matched to a gene. CDR3 length equals 13 residues. Germline CDR1 reads SNHLY; CDR2 reads FYNNEI. The CDR3 region is CASSRDSYYGYTF. CDR3 sequence (DNA): TGTGCCAGCAGCCGGGACAGCTACTATGGCTACACCTTC.

The rearrangement uses TRBV6-5 and TRBJ2-1; D is perhaps TRBD2 (6 bases). This CDR3 is 13 amino acids long. Germline V gene lookup returns CDR1 MNHEY and CDR2 SVGAGI. Trimming stripped 6 bases from V and 4 bases from J, with 10 bases between. The CDR3 here is CASSRGEYNEQFF. The CDR3 DNA reads as TGTGCCAGCAGCCGCGGGGAATACAATGAGCAGTTCTTC.

This rearrangement joins TRBV4-1 to TRBJ1-2; D not resolved. Germline V CDR1 and CDR2: MGHRA, YSYEKL. The CDR3 spans 15 residues. Trimming removed 0 bases from V and 2 bases from J, with 10 bases in between. CDR3 DNA: TGCGCCAGCAGCCAAGATCAGGCTTCAAACTATGGCTACACCTTC. This sequence encodes CASSQDQASNYGYTF.

The V and J genes are TRBV5-4 and TRBJ2-5; D gene unclear. V was cut by 4 bases and J by 5 bases, with 9 bases left in between. The germline V gene has CDR1 SGHNT and CDR2 YYREEE (reference sequence). The CDR3 consists of 12 residues. CDR3 sequence (DNA): TGTGCCAGCAGCATCACTCGGGAGACCCAGTACTTC. Encoded protein: CASSITRETQYF.

This chain uses TRBV5-4 with TRBJ1-1, with a weak D call TRBD1 (5 bases). Germline V gene lookup returns CDR1 SGHNT and CDR2 YYREEE (reference sequence). Between the trimmed V and J ends, which lost 3 bases and 3 bases, there was a span of 12 bases. The CDR3 loop spans 14 amino acids. The CDR3 coding sequence is TGTGCCAGCAGCTCCGGGGCGGGGCACACTGAAGCTTTCTTT. As protein: CASSSGAGHTEAFF.

The chain uses TRBV20-1 and TRBJ1-2; D is ambiguous. Trimming removed 1 base at V and 7 bases at J, with 7 bases between. Germline V CDR1 and CDR2: DFQATT, SNEGSKA (reference sequence). The CDR3 is 11 amino acids. This chain's CDR3 is CSARVEGGYTF. The CDR3 DNA reads as TGCAGTGCTAGAGTTGAGGGTGGCTACACCTTC.

The V and J genes are TRBV10-2 and TRBJ2-7; 12 bases are shared with TRBD2. The V segment lost 4 bases and the J segment 4 bases; nucleotides outside the gene matches: 8. The CDR3 spans 16 residues. Per germline, CDR1 WSHSY and CDR2 SAAADI. CDR3 amino acids: CASSGRTSGNLYEQYV. The CDR3 nucleotides read TGCGCCAGCAGTGGGCGGACTAGCGGGAATCTTTACGAGCAGTACGTC.

The chain recombines TRBV30 with TRBJ1-5, with TRBD1 matching 9 bases. CDR1 is GTSNPN and CDR2 is SVGIG in the germline V gene (reference sequence). This CDR3 is built from 15 residues. With 5 bases clipped from V and 4 bases from J, the junction kept 9 bases outside the gene matches. CDR3 loop: CAWDRTGDKNQPQHF. CDR3 nucleotide sequence: TGTGCCTGGGATAGGACAGGGGATAAGAATCAGCCCCAGCATTTT. Drawing the rest from reference TRBV30 and TRBJ1-5, the complete variable domain is SQTIHQWPATLVQPVGSPLSLECTVEGTSNPNLYWYRQAAGRGLQLLFYSVGIGQISSEVPQNLSASRPQDRQFILSSKKLLLSDSGFYLCAWDRTGDKNQPQHFGDGTRLSIL.

This clone was seen just once. This chain links TRBV18 with TRBJ2-3; 12 bases agree with TRBD2. Germline V CDR1 and CDR2: KGHSH, LQKENI. The CDR3 totals 15 residues. V lost 3 bases to trimming and J lost 6 bases; unmatched junction nucleotides: 4. In DNA, the CDR3 is TGTGCCAGCTCACCGGACACTAGCGGGAGGGATACGCAGTATTTT. It specifies CASSPDTSGRDTQYF.

This rearrangement joins TRBV28 to TRBJ2-7, with 9 positions matching TRBD1. V trimming: 4 bases; J trimming: 3 bases; junction bases outside the gene matches: 7. This CDR3 is 15 amino acids long. CDR1 and CDR2 (germline): MDHEN, SYDVKM. CDR3 DNA: TGTGCCAGCAGTTCAGCCGGGACAGGGAGCTACGAGCAGTACTTC. It specifies CASSSAGTGSYEQYF.

This clone was observed a single time. The V call is TRBV5-1, the J call TRBJ2-2; TRBD1 might be the D (5 bases). V was clipped by 0 bases and J by 3 bases, with 12 bases between them. The length of the CDR3 is 16 residues. The germline CDR1 and CDR2 sequences are SGHRS and YFSETQ. CDR3 nucleotides: TGCGCCAGCAGCTTGGGGGGCAGGACCCACACCGGGGAGCTGTTTTTT. Its translation: CASSLGGRTHTGELFF. The full variable domain, in which reference TRBV5-1 and TRBJ2-2 provide the parts outside the CDR3, is KAGVTQTPRYLIKTRGQQVTLSCSPISGHRSVSWYQQTPGQGLQFLFEYFSETQRNKGNFPGRFSGRQFSNSRSEMNVSTLELGDSALYLCASSLGGRTHTGELFFGEGSRLTVL.

The rearrangement joins TRBV7-2 to TRBJ2-2, with TRBD2 matching 7 bases. Looked up from germline, CDR1 is SGHTA and CDR2 is FQGNSA. The CDR3 spans 18 residues. J was trimmed by 0 bases and V by 1 base; bases with no gene match: 8. The DNA for the CDR3 is TGTGCCAGCAGCTTAGTGGGGGGAGGGCCCGCGAACACCGGGGAGCTGTTTTTT. It codes for CASSLVGGGPANTGELFF.

V gene TRBV4-2 combines with J gene TRBJ2-5, with D possibly matching TRBD2 (6 bases). V lost 4 bases and J 1 base, leaving 16 bases between the germline ends. The CDR3 is 16 residues long. CDR1 and CDR2 from the germline V gene are LGHNA and YNFKEQ. The chain's CDR3 is CASSPGRAEGQETQYF. CDR3 sequence (DNA): TGTGCCAGCAGCCCTGGCAGGGCGGAGGGCCAAGAGACCCAGTACTTC.